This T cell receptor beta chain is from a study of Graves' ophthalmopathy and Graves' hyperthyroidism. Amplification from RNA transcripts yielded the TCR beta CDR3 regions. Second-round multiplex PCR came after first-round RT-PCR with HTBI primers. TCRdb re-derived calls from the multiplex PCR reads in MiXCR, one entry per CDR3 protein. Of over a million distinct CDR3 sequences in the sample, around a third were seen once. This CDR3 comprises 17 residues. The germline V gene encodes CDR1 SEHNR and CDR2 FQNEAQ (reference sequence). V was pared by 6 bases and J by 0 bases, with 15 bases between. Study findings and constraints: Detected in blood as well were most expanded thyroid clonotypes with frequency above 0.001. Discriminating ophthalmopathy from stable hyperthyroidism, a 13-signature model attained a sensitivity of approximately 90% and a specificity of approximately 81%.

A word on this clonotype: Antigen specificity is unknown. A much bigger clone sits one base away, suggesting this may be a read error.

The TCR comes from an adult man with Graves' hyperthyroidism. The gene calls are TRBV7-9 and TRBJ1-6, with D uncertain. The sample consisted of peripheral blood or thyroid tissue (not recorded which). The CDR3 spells CASRARPGSSYNSPLHF. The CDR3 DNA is TGTGCCAGCAGAGCAAGACCCGGGAGCTCCTATAATTCACCCCTCCACTTT.